The present entry profiles one T cell receptor (beta chain) with its context. Its antigen is not identified. The entry originates in a study of fetal regulatory T cell absence and autoimmunity. General study results and limits: Pancreas and cord blood did not differ much in TRB family usage. Pancreas TCRs were oligoclonally enriched versus cord blood, some clones over 95-fold. In IPEX syndrome, oligoclonal enrichment was read as supporting prenatal antigen-driven autoimmunity in the pancreas.

The germline V gene encodes CDR1 SNHLY and CDR2 FYNNEI. The germline V and J ends were trimmed by 8 bases and 1 base, with 14 bases remaining between them. The CDR3 contains 14 residues. TCRdb keeps only in-frame clones here, not all; method: immunoSEQ multiplex PCR. In the table there are 95,000 to 100,000 clones, 72% of which are singletons. The rearrangement links TRBV2 to TRBJ2-5, with D possibly being TRBD2 (5 bases). The sequenced sample consisted of pancreas tissue. This clonotype was sampled from a male donor with IPEX syndrome. CDR3 in amino acids: CASFPAEAQETQYF. CDR3 DNA: TGTGCCAGCTTCCCCGCGGAGGCCCAAGAGACCCAGTACTTC.